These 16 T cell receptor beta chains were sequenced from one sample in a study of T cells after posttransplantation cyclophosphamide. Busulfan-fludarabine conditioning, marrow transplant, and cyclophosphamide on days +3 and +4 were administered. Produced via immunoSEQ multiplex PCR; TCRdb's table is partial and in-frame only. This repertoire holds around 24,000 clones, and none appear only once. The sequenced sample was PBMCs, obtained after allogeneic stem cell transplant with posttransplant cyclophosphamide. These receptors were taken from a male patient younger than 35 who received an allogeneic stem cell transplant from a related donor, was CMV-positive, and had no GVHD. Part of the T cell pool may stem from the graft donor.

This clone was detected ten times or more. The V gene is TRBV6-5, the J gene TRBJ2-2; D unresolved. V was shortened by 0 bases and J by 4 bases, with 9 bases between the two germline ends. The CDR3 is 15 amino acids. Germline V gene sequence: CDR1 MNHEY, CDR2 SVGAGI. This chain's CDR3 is CASSYSRFGTGELFF. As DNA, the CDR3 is TGTGCCAGCAGTTACTCGCGGTTTGGCACCGGGGAGCTGTTTTTT.

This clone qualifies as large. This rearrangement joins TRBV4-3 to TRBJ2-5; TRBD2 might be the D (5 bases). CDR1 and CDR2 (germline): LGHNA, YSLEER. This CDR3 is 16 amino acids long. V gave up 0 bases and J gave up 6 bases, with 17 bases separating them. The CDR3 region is CASSQDGVGGLKTQYF. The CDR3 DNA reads TGCGCCAGCAGCCAAGATGGGGTCGGAGGATTGAAGACCCAGTACTTC.

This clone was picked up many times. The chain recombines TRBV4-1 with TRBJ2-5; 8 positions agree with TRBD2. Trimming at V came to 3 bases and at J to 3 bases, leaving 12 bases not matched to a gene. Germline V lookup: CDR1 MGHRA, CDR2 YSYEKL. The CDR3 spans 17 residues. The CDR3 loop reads CASSHLQTSVFKETQYF. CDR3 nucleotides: TGCGCCAGCAGCCACCTACAGACTAGCGTCTTTAAAGAGACCCAGTACTTC.

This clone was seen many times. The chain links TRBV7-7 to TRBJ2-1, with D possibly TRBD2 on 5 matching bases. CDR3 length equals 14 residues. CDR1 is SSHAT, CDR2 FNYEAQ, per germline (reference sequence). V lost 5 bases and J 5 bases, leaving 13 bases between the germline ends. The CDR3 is CASSPWTGHNEQFF. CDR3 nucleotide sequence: TGTGCCAGCAGCCCTTGGACTGGCCACAATGAGCAGTTCTTC.

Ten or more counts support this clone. CDR3 sequence (DNA): TGTGCCAGCAGTTTACTAGCGTCCTCCTACGAGCAGTACTTC. Translating gives CASSLLASSYEQYF. V is TRBV28 and J is TRBJ2-7; D may be TRBD2 (6 bases). This CDR3 is 14 amino acids long. Germline V CDR1 and CDR2: MDHEN, SYDVKM. V was trimmed by 2 bases and J by 0 bases, leaving 8 bases between them.

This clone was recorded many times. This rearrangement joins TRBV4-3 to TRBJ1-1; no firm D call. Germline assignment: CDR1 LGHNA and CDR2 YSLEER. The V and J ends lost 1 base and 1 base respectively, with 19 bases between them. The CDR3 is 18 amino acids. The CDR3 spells CASSQVIGVGSWNTEAFF. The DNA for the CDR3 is TGCGCCAGCAGCCAAGTTATCGGGGTAGGATCGTGGAACACTGAAGCTTTCTTT.

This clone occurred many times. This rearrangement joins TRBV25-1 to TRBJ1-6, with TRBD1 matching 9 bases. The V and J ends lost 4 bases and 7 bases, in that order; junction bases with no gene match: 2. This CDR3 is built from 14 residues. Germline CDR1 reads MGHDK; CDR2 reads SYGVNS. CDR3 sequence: CASSGDRVNSPLHF. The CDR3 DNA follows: TGTGCCAGCAGTGGGGACAGGGTAAATTCACCCCTCCACTTT.

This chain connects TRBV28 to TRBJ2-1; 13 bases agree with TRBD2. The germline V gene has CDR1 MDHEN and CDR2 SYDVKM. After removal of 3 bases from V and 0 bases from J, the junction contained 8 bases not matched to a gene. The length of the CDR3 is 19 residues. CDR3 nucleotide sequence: TGTGCCAGCAGTTTTTCCGGGACTAGCGGGACCTACTCCTACAATGAGCAGTTCTTC. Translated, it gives CASSFSGTSGTYSYNEQFF.

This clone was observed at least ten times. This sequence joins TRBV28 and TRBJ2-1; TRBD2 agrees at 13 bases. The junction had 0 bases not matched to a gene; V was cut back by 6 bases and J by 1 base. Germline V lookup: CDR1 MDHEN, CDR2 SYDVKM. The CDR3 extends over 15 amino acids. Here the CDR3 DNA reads TGTGCCAGCAGGACTAGCGGGGGGTCCTACAATGAGCAGTTCTTC. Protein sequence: CASRTSGGSYNEQFF. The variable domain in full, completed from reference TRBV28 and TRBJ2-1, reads DVKVTQSSRYLVKRTGEKVFLECVQDMDHENMFWYRQDPGLGLRLIYFSYDVKMKEKGDIPEGYSVSREKKERFSLILESASTNQTSMYLCASRTSGGSYNEQFFGPGTRLTVL.

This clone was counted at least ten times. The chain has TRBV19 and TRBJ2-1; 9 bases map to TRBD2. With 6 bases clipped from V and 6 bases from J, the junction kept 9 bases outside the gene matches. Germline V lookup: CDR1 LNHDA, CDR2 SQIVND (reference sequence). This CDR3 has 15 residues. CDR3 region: CASSLASGDFNEQFF. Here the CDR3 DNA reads TGTGCCAGTAGCCTGGCTAGCGGGGATTTCAATGAGCAGTTCTTC.

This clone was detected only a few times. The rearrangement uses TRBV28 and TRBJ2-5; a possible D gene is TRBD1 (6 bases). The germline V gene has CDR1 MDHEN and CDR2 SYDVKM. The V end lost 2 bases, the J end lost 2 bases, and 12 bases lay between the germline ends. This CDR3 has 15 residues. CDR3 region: CASSLGGLAQETQYF. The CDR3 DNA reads TGTGCCAGCAGTTTAGGGGGCTTGGCGCAAGAGACCCAGTACTTC.

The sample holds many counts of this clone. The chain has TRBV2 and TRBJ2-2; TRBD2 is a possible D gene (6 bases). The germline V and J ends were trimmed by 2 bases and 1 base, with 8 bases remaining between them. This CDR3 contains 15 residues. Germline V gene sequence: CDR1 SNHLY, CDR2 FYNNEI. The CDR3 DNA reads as TGTGCCAGCAGTGAATTCGGGAGGAACACCGGGGAGCTGTTTTTT. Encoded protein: CASSEFGRNTGELFF.

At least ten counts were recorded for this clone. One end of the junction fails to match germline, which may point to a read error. Here the CDR3 DNA reads TGTGCCAGCTCACTTGGGACTAGCGGGAGCATAGATACGCAGTATTTT. Translation: CASSLGTSGSIDTQYF. The chain has TRBV18 and TRBJ2-3; the match to TRBD2 covers 14 bases. This CDR3 is 16 amino acids long. Germline lookup yields CDR1 KGHSH and CDR2 LQKENI.

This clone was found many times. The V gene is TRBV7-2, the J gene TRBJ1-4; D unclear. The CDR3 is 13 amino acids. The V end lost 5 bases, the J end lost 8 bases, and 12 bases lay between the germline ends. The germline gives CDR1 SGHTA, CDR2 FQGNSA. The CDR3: CASSPRVSEKLFF. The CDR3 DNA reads TGTGCCAGCAGCCCCCGGGTTTCCGAAAAACTGTTTTTT.

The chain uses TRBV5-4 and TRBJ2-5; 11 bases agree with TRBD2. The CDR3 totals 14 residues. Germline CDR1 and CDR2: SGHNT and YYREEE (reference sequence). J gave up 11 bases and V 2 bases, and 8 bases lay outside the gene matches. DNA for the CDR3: TGTGCCAGCAGCTTTATAGCGGGGGGGAGGGAGCAGTACTTC. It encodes CASSFIAGGREQYF.

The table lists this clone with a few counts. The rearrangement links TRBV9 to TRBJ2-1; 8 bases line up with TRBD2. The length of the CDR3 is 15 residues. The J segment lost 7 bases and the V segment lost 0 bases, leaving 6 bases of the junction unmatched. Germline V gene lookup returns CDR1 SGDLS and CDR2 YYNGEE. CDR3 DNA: TGTGCCAGCAGCGTAGCTAAACGGGGGGGGAATGAGCAGTTCTTC. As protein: CASSVAKRGGNEQFF.